This T cell receptor (beta chain) was recovered during a study of T cell responses to AZD1222 COVID-19 vaccine. Study findings and constraints: Just a handful of AZD1222 recipients tested seropositive at baseline. Spike-specific TCR breadth and depth were elevated following two AZD1222 doses. Donors were mostly white British, more females; clonal diversity possibly underestimated. Along spike, vaccine-associated CD4 TCRs were found throughout, with dominance at 160-218 and 743-854.

CDR1 is SGDLS, CDR2 YYNGEE, per germline. V lost 2 bases and J lost 1, with 9 bases in between. This CDR3 contains 15 residues. Turning to this clone: Its specificity is unknown.

TCRdb's table, derived via immunoSEQ multiplex PCR, lists solely in-frame clones and lacks some. The top ten clones hold roughly 27% of a sample with 180,000 or so clones, about 88% of them seen once. The chain combines TRBV9 with TRBJ1-4; the D is unclear. The sequence derives from an adult who received the AZD1222 COVID-19 vaccine. The sample consisted of peripheral blood, taken 28 days after the second AZD1222 dose. This chain's CDR3 is CASSVMGETNEKLFF. The CDR3 DNA follows: TGTGCCAGCAGCGTCATGGGAGAAACTAATGAAAAACTGTTTTTT.